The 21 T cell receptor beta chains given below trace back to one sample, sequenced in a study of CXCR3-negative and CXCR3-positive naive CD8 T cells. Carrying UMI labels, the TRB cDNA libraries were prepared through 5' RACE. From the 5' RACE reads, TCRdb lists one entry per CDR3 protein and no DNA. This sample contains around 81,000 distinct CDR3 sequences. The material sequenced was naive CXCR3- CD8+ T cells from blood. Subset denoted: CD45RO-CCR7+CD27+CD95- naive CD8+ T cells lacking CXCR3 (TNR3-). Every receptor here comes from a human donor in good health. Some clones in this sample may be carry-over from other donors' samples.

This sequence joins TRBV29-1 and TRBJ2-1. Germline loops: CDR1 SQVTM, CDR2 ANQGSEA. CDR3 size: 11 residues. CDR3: CSVEGRYEQFF.

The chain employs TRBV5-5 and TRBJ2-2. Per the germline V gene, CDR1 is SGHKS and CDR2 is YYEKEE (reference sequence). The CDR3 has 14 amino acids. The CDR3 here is CASSWDPNTGELFF.

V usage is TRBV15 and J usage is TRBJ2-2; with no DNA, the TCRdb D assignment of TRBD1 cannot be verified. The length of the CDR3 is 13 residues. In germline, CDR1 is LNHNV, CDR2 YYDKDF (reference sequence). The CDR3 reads CAAGGRNTGELFF.

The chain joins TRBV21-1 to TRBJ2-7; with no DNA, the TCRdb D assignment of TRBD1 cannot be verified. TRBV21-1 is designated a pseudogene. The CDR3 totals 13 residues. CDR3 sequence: CASSARDRAEQYF.

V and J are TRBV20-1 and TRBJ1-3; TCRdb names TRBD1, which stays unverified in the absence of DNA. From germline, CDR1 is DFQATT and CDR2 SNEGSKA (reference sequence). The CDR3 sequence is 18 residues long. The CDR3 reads CSANDAAGTGGIGNTIYF.

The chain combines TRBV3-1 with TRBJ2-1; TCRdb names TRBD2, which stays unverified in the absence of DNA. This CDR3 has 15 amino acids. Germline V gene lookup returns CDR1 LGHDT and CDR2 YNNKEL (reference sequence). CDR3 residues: CDSSQELEAGGEQFF.

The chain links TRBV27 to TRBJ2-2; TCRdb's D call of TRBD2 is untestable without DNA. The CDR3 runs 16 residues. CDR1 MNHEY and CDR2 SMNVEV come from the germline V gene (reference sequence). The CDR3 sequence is CASSSGLAGGTGELFF.

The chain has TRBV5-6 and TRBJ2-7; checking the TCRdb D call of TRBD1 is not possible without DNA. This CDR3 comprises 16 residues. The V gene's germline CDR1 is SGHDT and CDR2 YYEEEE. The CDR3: CASSLTGGANVYEQYF.

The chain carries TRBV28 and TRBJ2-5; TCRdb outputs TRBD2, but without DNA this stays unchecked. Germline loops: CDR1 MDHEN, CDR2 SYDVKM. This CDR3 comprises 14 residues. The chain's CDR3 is CASSARLAQETQYF.

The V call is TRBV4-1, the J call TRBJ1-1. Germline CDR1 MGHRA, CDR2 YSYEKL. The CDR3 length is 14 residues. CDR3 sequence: CASSQEAGDREAFF.

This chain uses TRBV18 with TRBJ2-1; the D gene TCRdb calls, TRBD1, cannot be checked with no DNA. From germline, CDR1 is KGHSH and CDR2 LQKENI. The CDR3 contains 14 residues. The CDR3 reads CASSPETVYNGQFF.

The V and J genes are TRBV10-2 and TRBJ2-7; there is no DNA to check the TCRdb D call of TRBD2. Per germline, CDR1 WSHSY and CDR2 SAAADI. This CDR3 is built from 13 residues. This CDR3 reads CASISSGHYEQYF.

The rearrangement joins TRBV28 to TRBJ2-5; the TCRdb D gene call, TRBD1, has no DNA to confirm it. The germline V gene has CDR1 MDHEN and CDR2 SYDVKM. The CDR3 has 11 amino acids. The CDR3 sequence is CASRQGGTQYF. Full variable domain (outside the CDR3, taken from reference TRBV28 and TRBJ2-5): DVKVTQSSRYLVKRTGEKVFLECVQDMDHENMFWYRQDPGLGLRLIYFSYDVKMKEKGDIPEGYSVSREKKERFSLILESASTNQTSMYLCASRQGGTQYFGPGTRLLVL.

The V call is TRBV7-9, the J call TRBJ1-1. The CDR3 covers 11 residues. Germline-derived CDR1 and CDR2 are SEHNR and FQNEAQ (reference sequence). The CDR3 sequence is CASSSNTEAFF.

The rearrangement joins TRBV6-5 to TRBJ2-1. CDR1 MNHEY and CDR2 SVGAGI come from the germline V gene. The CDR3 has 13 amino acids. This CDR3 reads CASSYGGYNEQFF.

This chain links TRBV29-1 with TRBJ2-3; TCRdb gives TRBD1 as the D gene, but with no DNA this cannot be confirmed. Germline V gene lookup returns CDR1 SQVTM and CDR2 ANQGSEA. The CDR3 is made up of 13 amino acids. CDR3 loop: CSAGAGDSDTQYF.

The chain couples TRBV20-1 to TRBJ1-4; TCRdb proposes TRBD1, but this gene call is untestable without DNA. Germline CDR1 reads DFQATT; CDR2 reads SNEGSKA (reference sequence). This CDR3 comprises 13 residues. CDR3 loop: CSAQDRLDEKLFF.

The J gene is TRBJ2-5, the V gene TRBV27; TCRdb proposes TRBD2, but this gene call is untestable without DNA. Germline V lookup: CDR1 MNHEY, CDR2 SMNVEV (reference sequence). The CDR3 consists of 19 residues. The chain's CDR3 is CASSSTSNPSGPISGTQYF.

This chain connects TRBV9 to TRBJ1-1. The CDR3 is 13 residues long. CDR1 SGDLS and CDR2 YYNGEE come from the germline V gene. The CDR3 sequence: CASSHLANTEAFF.

The CDR3 is CATYGKGDTQYF. The rearrangement links TRBV15 to TRBJ2-3; TCRdb picks TRBD1, but there is no DNA to check that call. The CDR3 spans 12 residues. CDR1 LNHNV and CDR2 YYDKDF come from the germline V gene (reference sequence).

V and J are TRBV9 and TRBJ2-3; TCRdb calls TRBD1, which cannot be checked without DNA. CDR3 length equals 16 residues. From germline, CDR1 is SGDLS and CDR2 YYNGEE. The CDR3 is CASSSQRGSPGDTQYF. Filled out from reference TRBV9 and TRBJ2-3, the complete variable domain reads DSGVTQTPKHLITATGQRVTLRCSPRSGDLSVYWYQQSLDQGLQFLIQYYNGEERAKGNILERFSAQQFPDLHSELNLSSLELGDSALYFCASSSQRGSPGDTQYFGPGTRLTVL.